What follows are 15 T cell receptor beta chains derived from one specimen sequenced in a study of neurological immune-mediated disorders (dated by TCRdb to the late 2010s). Libraries were built with 5' RACE. This sample was sequenced with an Illumina HiSeq 2500. Starting from the raw public reads, TCRdb applied fastp trimming at Q25, assembled clones with MiXCR and retained in-frame beta chains. Rows are combined by CDR3 protein, so each entry shows the most common genes and DNA. Within this sample are approximately 48,000 distinct CDR3 sequences, with roughly 3.2% of them counted one time only. The ten largest account for about 16% of the sample. The sample consisted of PBMCs. The receptor source for this set is a woman aged 45-60 years with multiple sclerosis.

This clonotype was seen repeatedly, ten times or more. The CDR3 spells CASSQGTNRADYGYTF. The CDR3 nucleotides read TGCGCCAGCAGCCAAGGAACCAACAGGGCCGACTATGGCTACACCTTC. V is TRBV4-1 and J is TRBJ1-2, with TRBD1 as a possible D gene (6 bases). V lost 1 base and J 3 bases, leaving 15 bases between the germline ends. CDR3 length: 16 amino acids. Looked up from germline, CDR1 is MGHRA and CDR2 is YSYEKL.

Many counts were recorded for this clonotype. The chain joins TRBV7-9 to TRBJ1-1; 9 bases map to TRBD1. J lost 4 bases, V lost 3 bases, and 3 bases had no gene match. From germline, CDR1 is SEHNR and CDR2 FQNEAQ (reference sequence). The CDR3 extends over 14 amino acids. The CDR3 nucleotides read TGTGCCAGCAGCTTTGACAGGGGGAGCACTGAAGCTTTCTTT. It codes for CASSFDRGSTEAFF.

Many counts were recorded for this clonotype. The V and J genes are TRBV7-8 and TRBJ1-1; 7 bases are a match to TRBD1. Looked up from germline, CDR1 is SGHVS and CDR2 is FQNEAQ. The CDR3 is 14 residues long. Trimming cost V 5 bases and J 5 bases; bases outside gene matches: 8. CDR3 DNA: TGTGCCAGCAGCCCTCGGGCAGGGGGGACTGAAGCTTTCTTT. This encodes CASSPRAGGTEAFF.

At least ten counts were recorded for this clonotype. The chain uses TRBV3-1 and TRBJ1-1; tentative D call: TRBD1 (5 bases). This CDR3 is built from 16 residues. CDR1 LGHDT and CDR2 YNNKEL come from the germline V gene (reference sequence). V lost 1 base, J lost 4 bases, and 16 bases lay in between. The CDR3 region has the DNA TGTGCCAGCAGCCAAGTCCGACAGTTAGGAGGCACTGAAGCTTTCTTT. Its protein is CASSQVRQLGGTEAFF.

In this sample, this clonotype turned up many times. V is TRBV6-5 and J is TRBJ1-2, with D possibly being TRBD1 (6 bases). The V end was cut by 7 bases, the J end by 8 bases, with 20 bases between. The CDR3 contains 14 residues. The V gene's germline CDR1 is MNHEY and CDR2 SVGAGI. The CDR3 reads CASTRTGRRGGYTF. For the CDR3, the DNA is TGTGCCAGCACAAGAACAGGGCGCCGTGGGGGCTACACCTTC.

This clonotype showed up many times. The chain uses TRBV28 and TRBJ2-7; possible D gene TRBD2, 6 bases. The CDR3 has 17 amino acids. The V end lost 9 bases, the J end lost 3 bases, and 27 bases lay between the germline ends. Germline V gene data show CDR1 as MDHEN and CDR2 as SYDVKM. DNA for the CDR3: TGTGCCAGTTCGTGGCAGGGCGGTGCGGGAAGCGTCTACGAGCAGTACTTC. Translated, it gives CASSWQGGAGSVYEQYF.

This clonotype was detected many times. This chain joins TRBV11-2 and TRBJ2-7; 10 bases line up with TRBD1. CDR3 length: 14 residues. The germline gives CDR1 SGHAT, CDR2 FQNNGV. V lost 5 bases, J lost 2 bases, and 3 bases stayed unmatched. The CDR3 sequence is CASSLTGGPYEQYV. CDR3 nucleotides: TGTGCCAGCAGCCTGACAGGGGGCCCCTACGAGCAGTACGTC.

This clonotype was seen ten or more times. This chain uses TRBV5-1 with TRBJ2-1; the D gene is possibly TRBD2 (6 bases). Deletions cut 2 bases from V and 5 bases from J, with 11 bases between. This CDR3 has 14 amino acids. Germline V lookup: CDR1 SGHRS, CDR2 YFSETQ. The CDR3 spells CASSLIPGDNEQFF. The CDR3 DNA is TGCGCCAGCAGCTTAATTCCGGGAGACAATGAGCAGTTCTTC. Full variable domain (missing parts from reference TRBV5-1 and TRBJ2-1): KAGVTQTPRYLIKTRGQQVTLSCSPISGHRSVSWYQQTPGQGLQFLFEYFSETQRNKGNFPGRFSGRQFSNSRSEMNVSTLELGDSALYLCASSLIPGDNEQFFGPGTRLTVL.

This clonotype was detected ten times or more. The V call is TRBV7-8, the J call TRBJ1-5; D is unresolved. CDR3 length equals 14 residues. Trimming pared 4 bases from V and 0 bases from J, leaving 7 bases between. Germline values: CDR1 SGHVS, CDR2 FQNEAQ. The CDR3 DNA is TGTGCCAGCAGCTCACTGTATAGCAATCAGCCCCAGCATTTT. It codes for CASSSLYSNQPQHF.

Ten or more counts support this clonotype. The chain combines TRBV6-9 with TRBJ2-1; D perhaps matches TRBD1 (6 bases). CDR3 size: 16 residues. Per the germline V gene, CDR1 is MNHGY and CDR2 is SVAAGI. V was cut by 6 bases and J by 5 bases, with 20 bases left in between. For the CDR3, the DNA is TGTGCCAGCAGCCGGACAGTCCTCAGGGGCGACAATGAGCAGTTCTTC. Encoded protein: CASSRTVLRGDNEQFF.

This clonotype showed up many times. This rearrangement joins TRBV11-2 to TRBJ2-1; the D gene is possibly TRBD2 (6 bases). Trimming removed 5 bases at V and 9 bases at J, with 20 bases between. This CDR3 region has 15 residues. Germline V lookup: CDR1 SGHAT, CDR2 FQNNGV. The CDR3 protein is CASSKPSGLGSEQFF. CDR3 bases: TGTGCCAGCAGCAAACCCAGCGGGCTAGGTAGTGAGCAGTTCTTC.

This clonotype occurred many times. The chain links TRBV27 to TRBJ2-1, with D possibly TRBD2 on 5 matching bases. CDR3 length: 13 amino acids. Germline V gene data show CDR1 as MNHEY and CDR2 as SMNVEV (reference sequence). Deletions cut 7 bases from V and 6 bases from J, with 13 bases between. This chain's CDR3 is CASKLGSVNEQFF. The CDR3 DNA reads TGTGCCAGCAAGTTAGGTAGCGTCAATGAGCAGTTCTTC.

This clonotype was recorded at least ten times. The chain combines TRBV7-9 with TRBJ1-1; possibly TRBD1 for D (5 bases). CDR1 is SEHNR, CDR2 FQNEAQ, per germline (reference sequence). The CDR3 extends over 15 amino acids. The ends were cut back, 3 bases at V and 6 bases at J, with 17 bases in the middle. DNA for the CDR3: TGTGCCAGCAGCTTGGGTTTGGGGGGAGCCTCTGAAGCTTTCTTT. Translated, it gives CASSLGLGGASEAFF.

This clonotype was observed many times. This chain links TRBV5-1 with TRBJ2-6, with 7 bases aligning to TRBD1. Losses at the gene ends were 4 bases for V and 3 bases for J; bases not matched to a gene: 1. Germline assignment: CDR1 SGHRS and CDR2 YFSETQ. The CDR3 runs to 14 residues. The CDR3 is CASSDRVGANVLTF. CDR3 bases: TGCGCCAGCAGCGACAGGGTTGGGGCCAACGTCCTGACTTTC.

This clonotype appeared many times. The V and J genes are TRBV5-1 and TRBJ1-2, with TRBD1 as a possible D gene (5 bases). CDR1 SGHRS and CDR2 YFSETQ come from the germline V gene. The CDR3 loop spans 16 amino acids. Trimming took off 0 bases at V and 6 bases at J, with 18 bases between the two ends. This chain's CDR3 is CASSLGFMRGSDGYTF. Written as DNA, the CDR3 is TGCGCCAGCAGCTTGGGATTTATGAGGGGATCGGATGGCTACACCTTC.